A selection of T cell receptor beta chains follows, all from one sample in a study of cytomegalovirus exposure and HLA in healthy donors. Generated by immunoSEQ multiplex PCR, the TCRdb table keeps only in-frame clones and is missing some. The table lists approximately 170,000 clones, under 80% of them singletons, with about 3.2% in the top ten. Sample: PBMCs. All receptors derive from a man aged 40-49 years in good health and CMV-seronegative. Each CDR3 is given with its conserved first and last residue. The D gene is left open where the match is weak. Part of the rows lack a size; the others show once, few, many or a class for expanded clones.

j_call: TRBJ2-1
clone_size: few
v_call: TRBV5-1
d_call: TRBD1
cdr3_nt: TGCGCCAGCAGCTTCGACAGGGGGCGATACAATGAGCAGTTCTTC
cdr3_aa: CASSFDRGRYNEQFF

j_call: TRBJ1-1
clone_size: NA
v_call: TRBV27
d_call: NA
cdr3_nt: TGTGCCAGCAGCAGCAGGGGCGAAATCACTGAAGCTTTCTTT
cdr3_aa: CASSSRGEITEAFF

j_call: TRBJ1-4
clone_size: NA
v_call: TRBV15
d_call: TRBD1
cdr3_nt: TGTGCCACCAGCAGACCCGGACAGGGCATTAATGAAAAACTGTTTTTT
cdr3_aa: CATSRPGQGINEKLFF

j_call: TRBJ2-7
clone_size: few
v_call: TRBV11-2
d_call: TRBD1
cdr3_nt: TGTGCCAGCAGGATAGGACAGGGGGAGTCCTACGAGCAGTACTTC
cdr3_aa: CASRIGQGESYEQYF

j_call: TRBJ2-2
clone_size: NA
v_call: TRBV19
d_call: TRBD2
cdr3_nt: TGTGCCAGTAGTATCCCACTAGCGGGTTCGAACACCGGGGAGCTGTTTTTT
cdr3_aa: CASSIPLAGSNTGELFF

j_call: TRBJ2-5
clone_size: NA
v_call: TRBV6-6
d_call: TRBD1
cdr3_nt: TGTGCCAGCAGGCTCGGACAGGGTAGAGAGACCCAGTACTTC
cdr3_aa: CASRLGQGRETQYF

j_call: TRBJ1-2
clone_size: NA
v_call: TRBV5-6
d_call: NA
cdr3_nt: TGTGCCAGCAGCTTGAGCGGGTCTGGCTACACCTTC
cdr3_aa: CASSLSGSGYTF

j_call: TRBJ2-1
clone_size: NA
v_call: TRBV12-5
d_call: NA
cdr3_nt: TGTGCTAGTGGTCCCGGACAGGGAGGGGACAATGAGCAGTTCTTC
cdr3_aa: CASGPGQGGDNEQFF

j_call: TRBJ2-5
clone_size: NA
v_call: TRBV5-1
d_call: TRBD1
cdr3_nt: TGCGCCAGCAGCAAGACCGGGACAGGGGGCCGTGAGCAGTACTTC
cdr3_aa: CASSKTGTGGREQYF

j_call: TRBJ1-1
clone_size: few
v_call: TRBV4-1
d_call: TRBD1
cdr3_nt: TGCGCCAGCAGCCGGGGACAGGGGGCGGGGGAGACAGAAGCTTTCTTT
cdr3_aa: CASSRGQGAGETEAFF

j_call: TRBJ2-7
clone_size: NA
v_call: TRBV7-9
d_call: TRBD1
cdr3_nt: TGTGCCAGCAGCCCCGGGACAGGGGCCATTTACGAGCAGTACTTC
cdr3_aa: CASSPGTGAIYEQYF

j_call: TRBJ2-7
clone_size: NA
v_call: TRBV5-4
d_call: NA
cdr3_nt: TGTGCCAGCAGCTCTCCCTACGAGCAGTACTTC
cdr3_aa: CASSSPYEQYF

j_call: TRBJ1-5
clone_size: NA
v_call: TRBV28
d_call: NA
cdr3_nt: TGTGCCAGCAGTTTAAGCAGGGCGTCTCAGCCCCAGCATTTT
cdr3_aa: CASSLSRASQPQHF

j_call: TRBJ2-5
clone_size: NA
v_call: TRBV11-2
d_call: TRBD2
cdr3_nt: TGTGCCAGCAGCTTCCCCAGCGGGGATTCGTATGGGACCCAGTACTTC
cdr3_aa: CASSFPSGDSYGTQYF

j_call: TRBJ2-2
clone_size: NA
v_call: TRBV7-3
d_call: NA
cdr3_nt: TGTGCCAGCAGCTTAAACCGCGGGGCGAACACCGGGGAGCTGTTTTTT
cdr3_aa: CASSLNRGANTGELFF

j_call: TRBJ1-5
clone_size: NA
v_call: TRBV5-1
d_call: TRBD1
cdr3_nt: TGCGCCAGCAGCTTGGGGGACAGGGGCTTGGGGACCCAGCATTTT
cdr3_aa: CASSLGDRGLGTQHF

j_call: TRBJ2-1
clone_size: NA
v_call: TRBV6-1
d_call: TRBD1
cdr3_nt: TGTGCCAGCAGTCTGACAGGGCCGAAGTTCTTC
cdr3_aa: CASSLTGPKFF

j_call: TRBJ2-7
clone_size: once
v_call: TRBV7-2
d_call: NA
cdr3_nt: TGTGCCAGCAGCCATGACTCGGGAGTAGGCGGCGAGCAGTACTTC
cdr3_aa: CASSHDSGVGGEQYF

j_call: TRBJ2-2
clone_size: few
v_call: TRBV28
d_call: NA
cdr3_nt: TGTGCCAGCAGTCCCACAGGGTTACACACCGGGGAGCTGTTTTTT
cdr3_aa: CASSPTGLHTGELFF

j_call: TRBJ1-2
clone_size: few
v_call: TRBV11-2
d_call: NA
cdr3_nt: TGTGCCAGCAGCTTGGGTAGGGGTGGCGGCTACACCTTC
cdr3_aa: CASSLGRGGGYTF

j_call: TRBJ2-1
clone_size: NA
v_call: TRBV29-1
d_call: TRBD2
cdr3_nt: TGCAGCGTTGAGCCCGCGTTCAGGACTAGCGAGTACCCCTACAATGAGCAGTTCTTC
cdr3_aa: CSVEPAFRTSEYPYNEQFF

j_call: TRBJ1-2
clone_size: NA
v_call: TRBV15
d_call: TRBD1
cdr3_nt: TGTGCCACCAGCAGCGACAGGGGATTGATCTATGGCTACACCTTC
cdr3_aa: CATSSDRGLIYGYTF

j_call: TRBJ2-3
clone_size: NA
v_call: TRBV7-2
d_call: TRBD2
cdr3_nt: TGTGCCAGCAGCCACCGGCTAGCGGGGGGCACAGATACGCAGTATTTT
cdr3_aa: CASSHRLAGGTDTQYF

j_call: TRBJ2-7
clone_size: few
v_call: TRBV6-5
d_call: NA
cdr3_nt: TGTGCCAGCAGTTACCGGGCAGGGGAGACCGAGCAGTACTTC
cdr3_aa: CASSYRAGETEQYF

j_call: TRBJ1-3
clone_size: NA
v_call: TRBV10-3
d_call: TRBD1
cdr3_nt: TGTGCCATCAGGAACGACAGGGGAATTGGAAACACCATATATTTT
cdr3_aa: CAIRNDRGIGNTIYF

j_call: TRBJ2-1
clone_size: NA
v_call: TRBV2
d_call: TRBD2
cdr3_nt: TGTGCCAGCAGTTTAGCGGGAGTTTCCTACAATGAGCAGTTCTTC
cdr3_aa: CASSLAGVSYNEQFF

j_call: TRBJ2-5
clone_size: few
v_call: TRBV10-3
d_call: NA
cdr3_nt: TGTGCCATCAGTGGTGGCGGCCAAGAGACCCAGTACTTC
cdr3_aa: CAISGGGQETQYF

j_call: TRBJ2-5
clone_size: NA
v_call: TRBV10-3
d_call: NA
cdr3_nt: TGTGCCATCAGGGGGGCCAGGGCAGAGACCCAGTACTTC
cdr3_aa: CAIRGARAETQYF

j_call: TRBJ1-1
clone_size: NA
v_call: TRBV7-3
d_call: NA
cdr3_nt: TGTGCCAGCAGCCAACAGACGAACACTGAAGCTTTCTTT
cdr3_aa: CASSQQTNTEAFF